This T cell receptor (beta chain) is from a study of cytomegalovirus exposure and HLA in healthy donors. The wider study: A preliminary data release comprised roughly 80 million unique TCRs obtained from HLA-typed donors.

To note about this clone: Its antigen is unknown.

General study points: Under in vitro conditions, three CMV-associated chains were confirmed as specific for CMV antigens. It has been reported that TCR beta sequences accurately predicted the HLA-A and HLA-B alleles of most subjects.

It was with 60 Vbeta and 13 Jbeta primers that the PCR ran. Assay: immunoSEQ multiplex PCR; the TCRdb copy retains only in-frame clones and omits some. The sample shows about 250,000 clones, under 80% of them seen only once. This CDR3 region has 16 residues. Trimming left V 6 bases short and J 5 bases short, with 22 bases between. From germline, CDR1 is LNHDA and CDR2 SQIVND (reference sequence). This chain joins TRBV19 and TRBJ2-5; D may be TRBD2 (7 bases). Sequencing used PBMCs. This TCR was recovered from a female donor in good health and CMV-seronegative. This CDR3 reads CASRASGEGGRETQYF. The CDR3, as DNA: TGTGCCAGTAGAGCTAGCGGAGAGGGGGGGAGGGAGACCCAGTACTTC.